The clone carrying this TCR beta chain has more than one count but fewer than ten. Library preparation (for TCRbeta) was performed with unique molecular identifiers. TCRdb re-analysed the PCR reads in MiXCR, keeping a single row per CDR3 protein. The sample consists of a few hundred thousand distinct CDR3 sequences, roughly 18% of them appearing once. This record comes from a study of T-cell reconstitution after alpha-beta-depleted transplantation in children. The germline V and J ends were trimmed by 5 bases and 3 bases, with 20 bases remaining between them. Germline values: CDR1 LNHDA, CDR2 SQIVND (reference sequence). This CDR3 spans 16 amino acids.

The clonotype comes from a human donor who donated a stem cell graft to a child with acute lymphoblastic leukemia. The input for sequencing was PBMCs from the stem cell graft donor, taken from the stem cell graft. This sequence joins TRBV19 and TRBJ2-7; D may correspond to TRBD1 or TRBD2 (5 bases each). CDR3 DNA: TGTGCCAGTAGTCTAACAATGGGACGGATCGTCTACGAGCAGTACTTC. This sequence encodes CASSLTMGRIVYEQYF.